These T cell receptor beta chains were read from a single sample in a study of T cell repertoires in cytomegalovirus infection. TCRdb redid the calling of the reads with MiXCR, one entry per CDR3 protein. The sample holds about 490,000 distinct CDR3 sequences, around 11% seen once. Sequencing used PBMCs. Every receptor here comes from a human donor in good health (CMV status not recorded). Some clones in this sample may be carry-over from other donors' samples. Both conserved end residues are part of each CDR3. The D gene is left open where the match is weak. Clone size, where shown, is once, few, many, or a class for clones that have expanded.

TRBV24-1	TRBD2	many	TRBJ2-6	TGTGCCACCAGTGACCCACGAACTAGCGGGATTTCTGGGGCCAACGTCCTGACTTTC	CATSDPRTSGISGANVLTF
TRBV20-1	.	many	TRBJ2-1	TGCAGTGCTAGCCGTCTAGCGTCTAACAATGAGCAGTTCTTC	CSASRLASNNEQFF
TRBV28	TRBD2	.	TRBJ2-7	TGTGCCGCCTCAAGGAGCGGGAGCTCCTACGAGCAGTACTTC	CAASRSGSSYEQYF
TRBV6-5	TRBD1	.	TRBJ2-7	TGTGCCAGCAGTTACTCAACAGGGGGCTACGAGCAGTACTTC	CASSYSTGGYEQYF
TRBV7-8	.	many	TRBJ1-1	TGTGCCAGCAGCTTAGCGCCGGGGGGCTACACTGAAGCTTTCTTT	CASSLAPGGYTEAFF
TRBV7-9	.	.	TRBJ2-2	TGTGCCAGCATCACAGGGAACACCGGGGAGCTGTTTTTT	CASITGNTGELFF
TRBV5-1	.	many	TRBJ2-2	TGCGCCAGCAGCTTGGGAAAGTCTACCGGGGAGCTGTTTTTT	CASSLGKSTGELFF
TRBV7-8	.	many	TRBJ1-4	TGTGCCAGCAGCCAAGGGGCAAATGAAAAACTGTTTTTT	CASSQGANEKLFF
TRBV2	TRBD1	.	TRBJ1-1	TGTGCCAGCAGCGTAAAGACAGGGCAGCCATCTGAAGCTTTCTTT	CASSVKTGQPSEAFF
TRBV25-1	.	.	TRBJ1-6	TGTGCCAGCAGTGAATTAGAGGGGCGCGGTTCACCCCTCCACTTT	CASSELEGRGSPLHF
TRBV18	.	.	TRBJ2-5	TGTGCCAGCTCCCCAGACAGACAAGAGACCCAGTACTTC	CASSPDRQETQYF
TRBV15	TRBD1	few	TRBJ2-5	TGTGCCACCAGCAGAGGGGACAGGGGCGGGGGTCAAGAGACCCAGTACTTC	CATSRGDRGGGQETQYF
TRBV7-9	.	many	TRBJ1-3	TGTGCCAGCAGCCCCTCGGAGGAAGGAAACACCATATATTTT	CASSPSEEGNTIYF
TRBV10-1	.	.	TRBJ2-2	TGCGCCAGCAGTGGCCAATACACCGGGGAGCTGTTTTTT	CASSGQYTGELFF
TRBV6-2/TRBV6-3	.	many	TRBJ1-5	TGTGCCAGCAGTTCCTATTTTGGGGCGGGCAATCAGCCCCAGCATTTT	CASSSYFGAGNQPQHF
TRBV6-1	.	many	TRBJ2-5	TGTGCCAGCAGTGGAGGGGGGGGCCGGCAGACCCAGTACTTC	CASSGGGGRQTQYF
TRBV10-3	.	.	TRBJ2-7	TGTGCCATCCCGAACAGCTCCTACGAGCAGTACTTC	CAIPNSSYEQYF
TRBV5-4	.	many	TRBJ2-2	TGTGCCAGCAGCTTAGACACCGGGGAGCTGTTTTTT	CASSLDTGELFF
TRBV7-9	.	.	TRBJ1-2	TGTGCCAGCAGCTTAGGCAAGGGATCCAGAGATGGCTACACCTTC	CASSLGKGSRDGYTF
TRBV20-1	.	many	TRBJ2-7	TGCAGTGCACTTCAGACAGGTTACTACGAGCAGTACTTC	CSALQTGYYEQYF
TRBV20-1	TRBD2	.	TRBJ2-2	TGCAGTGCGCCAAAAGGGAGGGCCGGGGAGCTGTTTTTT	CSAPKGRAGELFF
TRBV7-2	.	many	TRBJ1-3	TGTGCCAGCAGTCACCAGGGGAGCTCTGGAAACACCATATATTTT	CASSHQGSSGNTIYF
TRBV12-3/TRBV12-4	.	many	TRBJ2-7	TGTGCCAGCAGTCCCAAGGGTACAGGCTTCTCCTACGAGCAGTACTTC	CASSPKGTGFSYEQYF
TRBV20-1	TRBD2	many	TRBJ2-1	TGCAGTGCTAGGGACACCGGGACTAGCGGCTACAATGAGCAGTTCTTC	CSARDTGTSGYNEQFF
TRBV19	TRBD2	many	TRBJ2-1	TGTGCCAGTAGTATAAGCGGGGGAGGCCCCTACAATGAGCAGTTCTTC	CASSISGGGPYNEQFF
TRBV5-1	.	few	TRBJ2-5	TGCGCCAGCAGCTGGGCCCCTGGACGTGGAGAGACCCAGTACTTC	CASSWAPGRGETQYF
TRBV7-2	.	many	TRBJ1-5	TGTGCCAGCAGCTTAGGGGGGGTAAGCAATCAGCCCCAGCATTTT	CASSLGGVSNQPQHF
TRBV28	TRBD2	many	TRBJ2-5	TGTGCCAGCAGTTTCATACGGGCGGGAGGGAACCAAGAGACCCAGTACTTC	CASSFIRAGGNQETQYF
TRBV20-1	TRBD2	.	TRBJ2-2	TGCAGTGCTAGCAATAGCGGGAGCTTCACCGGGGAGCTGTTTTTT	CSASNSGSFTGELFF
TRBV29-1	TRBD2	.	TRBJ2-7	TGCAGCGTGGGATCTAGCGGGGTGCGGTACGAGCAGTACTTC	CSVGSSGVRYEQYF
TRBV19	TRBD1	few	TRBJ2-2	TGTGCCAGTAGTTTCGCAGGGGGCAACACCGGGGAGCTGTTTTTT	CASSFAGGNTGELFF
TRBV12-3/TRBV12-4	.	many	TRBJ2-2	TGTGCCAGCAGTGGGTACACCGGGGAGCTGTTTTTT	CASSGYTGELFF
TRBV20-1	TRBD1	few	TRBJ1-6	TGCAGTGCCGTCGGGACAGGGAACTCACCCCTCCACTTT	CSAVGTGNSPLHF
TRBV4-2	.	many	TRBJ1-2	TGTGCCAGCAGCCAAGAATGGCCAGGGCAGGTGATAAAAAACTATGGCTACACCTTC	CASSQEWPGQVIKNYGYTF
TRBV6-2/TRBV6-3	.	many	TRBJ2-6	TGTGCCAGCCACTCCTCTGGGGCCAACGTCCTGACTTTC	CASHSSGANVLTF
TRBV3-1	.	few	TRBJ2-2	TGTGCCAGCAGCCAAGATCGGGGGACACTATACACCGGGGAGCTGTTTTTT	CASSQDRGTLYTGELFF
TRBV11-2	TRBD1	many	TRBJ2-7	TGTGCCAGCAGCTTAGTGGCAGGGGGACACGAGCAGTACTTC	CASSLVAGGHEQYF
TRBV6-6	TRBD2	many	TRBJ2-1	TGTGCCAGCAGTTACTCACTAGCGGGACCTCCCTACAATGAGCAGTTCTTC	CASSYSLAGPPYNEQFF
TRBV12-3/TRBV12-4	TRBD2	few	TRBJ2-7	TGTGCCAGCAGTTTAGGACTAGCGGGGGGCCAGTACTTC	CASSLGLAGGQYF
TRBV6-6	.	many	TRBJ1-1	TGTGCCACCAGCCTGGGCAGGGCGAACACTGAAGCTTTCTTT	CATSLGRANTEAFF
TRBV4-1	.	many	TRBJ2-7	TGCGCCAGCAGCCAGGGGTGGCCTAGGAGCTCCTACGAGCAGTACTTC	CASSQGWPRSSYEQYF
TRBV7-8	TRBD2	many	TRBJ2-1	TGTGCCAGCAGCTTACCACCACTAGCGGACTACAATGAGCAGTTCTTC	CASSLPPLADYNEQFF
TRBV5-1	TRBD2	.	TRBJ2-1	TGCGCCAGCAGCCCCCGGGACCCTAGCGGGCCCAATGAGCAGTTCTTC	CASSPRDPSGPNEQFF
TRBV6-1	TRBD1	many	TRBJ2-5	TGTGCCAGCAGTGGGACAGGGAAGGAGACCCAGTACTTC	CASSGTGKETQYF
TRBV7-8	.	many	TRBJ2-7	TGTGCCAGCAGCTTAGCGTCGAACGAGCAGTACTTC	CASSLASNEQYF
TRBV6-6	.	few	TRBJ1-5	TGTGCCACAGCCGAGGGGTCTCAGCCCCAGCATTTT	CATAEGSQPQHF
TRBV6-9	.	.	TRBJ2-1	TGTGCCAGCAGTTATACCCCGCCCCTCCACAATGAGCAGTTCTTC	CASSYTPPLHNEQFF
TRBV12-5	TRBD2	many	TRBJ2-1	TGTGCTAGTGGTTTGAATCTAGCGGGGCCCCACAATGAGCAGTTCTTC	CASGLNLAGPHNEQFF
TRBV11-2	.	many	TRBJ1-5	TGTGCCAGCAGCTTAGTGGGGGGCGCGGGCAATCAGCCCCAGCATTTT	CASSLVGGAGNQPQHF
TRBV24-1	.	many	TRBJ1-2	TGTGCCACCAGTGATTCCCGGGAAGGGGCGAGAGGCTACACCTTC	CATSDSREGARGYTF
TRBV12-3/TRBV12-4	TRBD1	many	TRBJ2-7	TGTGCCAGCAGTCATTCCCGGGACAGGGGACGCTACGAGCAGTACTTC	CASSHSRDRGRYEQYF